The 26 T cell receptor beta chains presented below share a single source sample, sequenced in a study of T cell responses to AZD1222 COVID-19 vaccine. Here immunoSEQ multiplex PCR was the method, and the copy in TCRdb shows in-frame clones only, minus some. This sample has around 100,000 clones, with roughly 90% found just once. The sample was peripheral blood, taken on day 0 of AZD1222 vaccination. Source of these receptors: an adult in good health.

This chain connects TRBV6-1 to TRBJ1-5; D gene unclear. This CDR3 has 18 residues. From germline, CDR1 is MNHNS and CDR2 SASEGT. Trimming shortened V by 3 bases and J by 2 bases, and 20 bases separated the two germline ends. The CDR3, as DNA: TGTGCCAGCAGTGATCCCCCGGGTCTGGAGAGGGGCAATCAGCCCCAGCATTTT. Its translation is CASSDPPGLERGNQPQHF.

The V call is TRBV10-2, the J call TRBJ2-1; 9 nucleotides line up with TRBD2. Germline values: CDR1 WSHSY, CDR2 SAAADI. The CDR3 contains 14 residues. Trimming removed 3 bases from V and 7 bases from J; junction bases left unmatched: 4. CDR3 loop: CASSEGLARNEQFF. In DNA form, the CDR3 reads TGCGCCAGCAGTGAAGGACTAGCGAGGAATGAGCAGTTCTTC.

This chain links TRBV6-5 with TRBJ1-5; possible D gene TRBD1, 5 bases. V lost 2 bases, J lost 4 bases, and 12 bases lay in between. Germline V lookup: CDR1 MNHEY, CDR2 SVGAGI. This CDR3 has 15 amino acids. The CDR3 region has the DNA TGTGCCAGCAGTTACGTTAAAGGGGATAATCAGCCCCAGCATTTT. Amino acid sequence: CASSYVKGDNQPQHF.

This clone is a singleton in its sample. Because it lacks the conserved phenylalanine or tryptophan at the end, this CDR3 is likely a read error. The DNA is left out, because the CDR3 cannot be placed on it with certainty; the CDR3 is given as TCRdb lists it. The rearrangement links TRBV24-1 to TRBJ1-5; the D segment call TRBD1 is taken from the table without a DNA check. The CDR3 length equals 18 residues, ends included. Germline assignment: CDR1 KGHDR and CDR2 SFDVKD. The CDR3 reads CATSDLLNRHCIFHSFFC.

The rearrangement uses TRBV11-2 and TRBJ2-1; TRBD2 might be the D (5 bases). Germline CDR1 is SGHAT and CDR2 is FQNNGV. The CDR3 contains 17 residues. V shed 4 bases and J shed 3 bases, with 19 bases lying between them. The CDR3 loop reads CASSSRGLLLSYNEQFF. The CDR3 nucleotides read TGTGCCAGCAGCTCCAGAGGGCTCCTTTTAAGCTACAATGAGCAGTTCTTC.

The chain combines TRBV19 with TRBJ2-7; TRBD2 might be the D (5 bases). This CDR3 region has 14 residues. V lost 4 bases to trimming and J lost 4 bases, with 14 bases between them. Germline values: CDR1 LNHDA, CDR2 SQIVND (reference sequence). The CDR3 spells CASSSILGPYEQYF. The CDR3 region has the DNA TGTGCCAGTAGTAGCATACTAGGACCGTACGAGCAGTACTTC. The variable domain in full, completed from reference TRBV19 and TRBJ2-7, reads DGGITQSPKYLFRKEGQNVTLSCEQNLNHDAMYWYRQDPGQGLRLIYYSQIVNDFQKGDIAEGYSVSREKKESFPLTVTSAQKNPTAFYLCASSSILGPYEQYFGPGTRLTVT.

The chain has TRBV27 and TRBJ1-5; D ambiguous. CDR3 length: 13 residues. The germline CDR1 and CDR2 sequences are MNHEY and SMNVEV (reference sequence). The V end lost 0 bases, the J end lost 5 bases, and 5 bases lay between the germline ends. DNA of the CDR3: TGTGCCAGCAGTTTATCGAGTTATCAGCCCCAGCATTTT. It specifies CASSLSSYQPQHF.

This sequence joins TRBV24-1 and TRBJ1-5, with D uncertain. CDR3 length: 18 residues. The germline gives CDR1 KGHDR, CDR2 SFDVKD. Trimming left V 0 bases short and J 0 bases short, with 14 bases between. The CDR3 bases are TGTGCCACCAGTGATTTGCAAATTGCGGGTCTTAGCAATCAGCCCCAGCATTTT. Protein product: CATSDLQIAGLSNQPQHF.

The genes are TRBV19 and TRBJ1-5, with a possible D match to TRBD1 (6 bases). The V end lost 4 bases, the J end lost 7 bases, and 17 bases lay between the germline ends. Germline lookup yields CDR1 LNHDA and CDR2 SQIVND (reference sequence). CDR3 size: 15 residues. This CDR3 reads CASSTRGGEEQPQHF. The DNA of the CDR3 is TGTGCCAGTAGTACGAGAGGGGGAGAGGAGCAGCCCCAGCATTTT.

Here the CDR3 DNA reads TGTGCCATCAGTGAGTCAAACTCCGGGGAGGGAACTGGTGGCTACACCTTC. It codes for CAISESNSGEGTGGYTF. This rearrangement joins TRBV10-3 to TRBJ1-2; D is uncertain. Trimming removed 0 bases from V and 7 bases from J, with 21 bases in between. Germline V gives CDR1 ENHRY, CDR2 SYGVKD. The length of the CDR3 is 17 residues.

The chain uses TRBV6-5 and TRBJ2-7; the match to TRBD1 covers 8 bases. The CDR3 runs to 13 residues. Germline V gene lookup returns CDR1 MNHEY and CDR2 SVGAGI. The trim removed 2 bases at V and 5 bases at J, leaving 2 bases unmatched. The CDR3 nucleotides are TGTGCCAGCAGTTACGCGGACAGGGACGAGCAGTACTTC. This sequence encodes CASSYADRDEQYF.

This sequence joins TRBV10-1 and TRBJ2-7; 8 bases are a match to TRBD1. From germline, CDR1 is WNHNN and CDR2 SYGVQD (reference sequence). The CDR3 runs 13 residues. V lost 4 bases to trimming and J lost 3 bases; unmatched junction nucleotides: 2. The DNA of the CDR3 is TGCGCCAGCAGTGGGACAGGGATCTACGAGCAGTACTTC. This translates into CASSGTGIYEQYF.

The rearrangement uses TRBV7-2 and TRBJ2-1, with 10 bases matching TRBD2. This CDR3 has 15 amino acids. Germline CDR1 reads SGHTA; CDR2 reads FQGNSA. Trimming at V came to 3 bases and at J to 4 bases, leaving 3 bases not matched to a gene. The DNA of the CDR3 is TGTGCCAGCAGCTTTGGACTAGCGGTATACAATGAGCAGTTCTTC. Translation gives CASSFGLAVYNEQFF.

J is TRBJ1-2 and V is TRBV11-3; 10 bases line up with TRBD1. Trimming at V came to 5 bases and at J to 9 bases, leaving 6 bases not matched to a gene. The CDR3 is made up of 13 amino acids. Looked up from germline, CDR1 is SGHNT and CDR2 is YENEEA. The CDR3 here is CASSPDRGYSYTF. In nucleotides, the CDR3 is TGTGCCAGCAGCCCGGACAGGGGGTACAGCTACACCTTC.

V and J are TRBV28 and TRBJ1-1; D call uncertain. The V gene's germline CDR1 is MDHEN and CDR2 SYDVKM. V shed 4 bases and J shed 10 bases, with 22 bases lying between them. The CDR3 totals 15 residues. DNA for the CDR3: TGTGCCAGCAGTTCGTACCCAAAAAGACTTGTAGGAGCTTTCTTT. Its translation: CASSSYPKRLVGAFF.

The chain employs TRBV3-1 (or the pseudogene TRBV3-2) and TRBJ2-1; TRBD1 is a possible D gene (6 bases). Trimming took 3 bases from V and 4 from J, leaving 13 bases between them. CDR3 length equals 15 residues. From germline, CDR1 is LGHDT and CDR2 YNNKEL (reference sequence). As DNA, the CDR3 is TGTGCCAGCAGCCATCTCAGGGGAATGTACAATGAGCAGTTCTTC. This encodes CASSHLRGMYNEQFF.

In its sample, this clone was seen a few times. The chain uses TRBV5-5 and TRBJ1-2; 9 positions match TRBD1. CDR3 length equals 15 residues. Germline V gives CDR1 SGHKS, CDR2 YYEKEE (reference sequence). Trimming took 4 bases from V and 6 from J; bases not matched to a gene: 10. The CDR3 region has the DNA TGTGCCAGCAGCCCGAGACGGGACAGGGTGGATGGCTACACCTTC. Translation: CASSPRRDRVDGYTF.

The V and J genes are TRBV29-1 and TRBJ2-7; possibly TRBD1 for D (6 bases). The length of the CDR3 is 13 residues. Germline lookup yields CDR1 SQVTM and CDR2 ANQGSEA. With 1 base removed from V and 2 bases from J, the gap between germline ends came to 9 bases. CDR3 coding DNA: TGCAGCGTTGAAGGAGAGGGGGCCTACGAGCAGTACTTC. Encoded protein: CSVEGEGAYEQYF.

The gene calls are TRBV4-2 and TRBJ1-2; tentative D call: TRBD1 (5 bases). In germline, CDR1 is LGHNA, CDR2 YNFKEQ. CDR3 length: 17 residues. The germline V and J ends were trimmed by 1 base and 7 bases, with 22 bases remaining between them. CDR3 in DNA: TGTGCCAGCAGCCAAGGGTCTTGGCAGGGTAGGTTTAGTGGCTACACCTTC. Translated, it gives CASSQGSWQGRFSGYTF.

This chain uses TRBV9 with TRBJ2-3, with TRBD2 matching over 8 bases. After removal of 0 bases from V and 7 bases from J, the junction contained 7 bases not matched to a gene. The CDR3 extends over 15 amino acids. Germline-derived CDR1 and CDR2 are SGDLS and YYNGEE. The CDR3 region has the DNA TGTGCCAGCAGCGTAGAAACTAGCGGCAGGAATACGCAGTATTTT. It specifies CASSVETSGRNTQYF. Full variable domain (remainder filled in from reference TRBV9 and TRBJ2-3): DSGVTQTPKHLITATGQRVTLRCSPRSGDLSVYWYQQSLDQGLQFLIQYYNGEERAKGNILERFSAQQFPDLHSELNLSSLELGDSALYFCASSVETSGRNTQYFGPGTRLTVL.

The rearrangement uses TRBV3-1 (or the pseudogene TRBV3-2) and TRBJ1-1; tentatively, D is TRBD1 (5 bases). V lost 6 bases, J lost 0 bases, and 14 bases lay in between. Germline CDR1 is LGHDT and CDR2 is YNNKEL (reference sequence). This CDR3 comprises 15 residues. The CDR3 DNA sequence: TGTGCCAGCAGGGGAGGGGCAGTTTTGAACACTGAAGCTTTCTTT. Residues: CASRGGAVLNTEAFF.

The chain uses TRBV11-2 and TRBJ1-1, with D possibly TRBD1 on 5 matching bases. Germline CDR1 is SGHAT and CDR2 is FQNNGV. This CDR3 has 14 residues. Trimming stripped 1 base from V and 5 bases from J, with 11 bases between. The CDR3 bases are TGTGCCAGCAGCTTAGTAACAGGCCCAACTGAAGCTTTCTTT. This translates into CASSLVTGPTEAFF.

CDR3 DNA sequence: TGTGCCAGCAGCCGAACAGGGGGCGACAGAAACACCATATATTTT. Translated: CASSRTGGDRNTIYF. This chain joins TRBV7-3 and TRBJ1-3; 9 bases line up with TRBD1. Germline V gives CDR1 SGHTA, CDR2 FQGTGA. The junction had 7 bases not matched to a gene; V was cut back by 5 bases and J by 5 bases. The CDR3 totals 15 residues.

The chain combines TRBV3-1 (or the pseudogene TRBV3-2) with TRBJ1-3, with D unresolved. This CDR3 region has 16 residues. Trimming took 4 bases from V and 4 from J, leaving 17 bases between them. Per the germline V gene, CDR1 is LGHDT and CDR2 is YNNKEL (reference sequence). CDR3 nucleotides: TGTGCCAGCAGCCTCCTGACTGGAGTGGCCGGAAACACCATATATTTT. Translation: CASSLLTGVAGNTIYF.

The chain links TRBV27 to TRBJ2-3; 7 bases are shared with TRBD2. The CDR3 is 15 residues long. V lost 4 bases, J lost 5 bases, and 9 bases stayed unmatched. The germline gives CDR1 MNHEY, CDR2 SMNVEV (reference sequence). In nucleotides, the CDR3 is TGTGCCAGCAGTTCGGGACTATCTTGGGAAGATACGCAGTATTTT. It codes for CASSSGLSWEDTQYF.

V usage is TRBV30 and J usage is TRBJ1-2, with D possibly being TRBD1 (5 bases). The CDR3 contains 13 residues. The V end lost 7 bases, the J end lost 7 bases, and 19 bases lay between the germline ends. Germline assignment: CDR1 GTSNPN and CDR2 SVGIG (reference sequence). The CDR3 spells CASPGGGESGYTF. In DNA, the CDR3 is TGTGCCTCACCGGGCGGGGGTGAAAGTGGCTACACCTTC.